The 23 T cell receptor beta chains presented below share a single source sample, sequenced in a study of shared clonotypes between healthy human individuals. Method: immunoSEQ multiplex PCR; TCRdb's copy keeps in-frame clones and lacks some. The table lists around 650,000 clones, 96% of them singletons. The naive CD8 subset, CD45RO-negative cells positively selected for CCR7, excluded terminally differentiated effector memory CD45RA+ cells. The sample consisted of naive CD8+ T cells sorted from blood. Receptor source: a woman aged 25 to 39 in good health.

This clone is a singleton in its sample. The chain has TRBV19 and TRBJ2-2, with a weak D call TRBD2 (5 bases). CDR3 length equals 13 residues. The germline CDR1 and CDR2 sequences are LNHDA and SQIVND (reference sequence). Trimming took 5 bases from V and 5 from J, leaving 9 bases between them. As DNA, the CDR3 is TGTGCCAGTAGTTCAAGGGAGACCGGGGAGCTGTTTTTT. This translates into CASSSRETGELFF.

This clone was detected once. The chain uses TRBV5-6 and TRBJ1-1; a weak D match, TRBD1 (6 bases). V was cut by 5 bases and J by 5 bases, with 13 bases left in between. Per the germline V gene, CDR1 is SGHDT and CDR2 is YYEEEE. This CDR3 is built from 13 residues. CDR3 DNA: TGTGCCAGCAGATTCGGGACAACGACTGAAGCTTTCTTT. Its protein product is CASRFGTTTEAFF.

The CDR3 loop reads CASTLRGREREQFF. The CDR3 DNA is TGTGCCAGCACCTTAAGGGGGAGGGAGAGGGAGCAGTTCTTC. This chain joins TRBV28 and TRBJ2-1; tentatively, D is TRBD2 (7 bases). Per germline, CDR1 MDHEN and CDR2 SYDVKM. V shed 7 bases and J shed 10 bases, with 20 bases lying between them. CDR3 size: 14 residues.

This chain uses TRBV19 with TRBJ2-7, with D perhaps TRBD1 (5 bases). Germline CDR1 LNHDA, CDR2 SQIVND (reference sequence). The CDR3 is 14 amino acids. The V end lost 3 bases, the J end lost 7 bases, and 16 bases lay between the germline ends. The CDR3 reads CASSMRQGLGEQYF. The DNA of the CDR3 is TGTGCCAGTAGTATGCGTCAGGGTCTGGGGGAGCAGTACTTC. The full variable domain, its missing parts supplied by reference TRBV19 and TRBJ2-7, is DGGITQSPKYLFRKEGQNVTLSCEQNLNHDAMYWYRQDPGQGLRLIYYSQIVNDFQKGDIAEGYSVSREKKESFPLTVTSAQKNPTAFYLCASSMRQGLGEQYFGPGTRLTVT.

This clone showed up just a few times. The CDR3 sequence: CASSQRPVTEAFF. The CDR3 region has the DNA TGTGCCAGCAGCCAACGGCCCGTAACTGAAGCTTTCTTT. The chain links TRBV14 to TRBJ1-1, with D unresolved. The CDR3 consists of 13 residues. Looked up from germline, CDR1 is SGHDN and CDR2 is FVKESK. Trimming left V 2 bases short and J 5 bases short, with 9 bases between.

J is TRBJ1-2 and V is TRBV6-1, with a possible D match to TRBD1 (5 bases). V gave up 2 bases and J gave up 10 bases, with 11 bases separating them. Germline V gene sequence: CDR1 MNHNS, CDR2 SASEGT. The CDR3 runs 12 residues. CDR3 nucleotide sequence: TGTGCCAGCAGTGAACTCGGGGCTATCTACACCTTC. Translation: CASSELGAIYTF.

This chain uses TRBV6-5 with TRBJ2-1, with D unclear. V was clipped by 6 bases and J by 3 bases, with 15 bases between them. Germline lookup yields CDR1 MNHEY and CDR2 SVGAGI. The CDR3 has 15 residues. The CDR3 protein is CASSRRGGIYNEQFF. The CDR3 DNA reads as TGTGCCAGCAGCCGACGCGGCGGCATCTACAATGAGCAGTTCTTC.

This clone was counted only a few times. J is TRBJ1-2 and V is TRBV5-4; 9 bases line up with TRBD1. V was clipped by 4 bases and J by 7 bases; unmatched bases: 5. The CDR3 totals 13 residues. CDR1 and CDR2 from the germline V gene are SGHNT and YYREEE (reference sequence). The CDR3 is CASSITGGSGYTF. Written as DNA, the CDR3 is TGTGCCAGCAGCATCACAGGGGGCTCTGGCTACACCTTC.

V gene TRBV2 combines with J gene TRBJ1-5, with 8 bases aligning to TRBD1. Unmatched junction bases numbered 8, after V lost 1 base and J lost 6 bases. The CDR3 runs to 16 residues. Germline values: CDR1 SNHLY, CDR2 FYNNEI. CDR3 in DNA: TGTGCCAGCAGTGAAGGGGACAGGCCCTCGGGTCAGCCCCAGCATTTT. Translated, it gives CASSEGDRPSGQPQHF.

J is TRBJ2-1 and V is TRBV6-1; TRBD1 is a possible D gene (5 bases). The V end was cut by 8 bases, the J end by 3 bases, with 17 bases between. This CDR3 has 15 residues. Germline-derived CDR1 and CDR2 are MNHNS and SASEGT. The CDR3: CASSKRGPSYNEQFF. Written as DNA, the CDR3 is TGTGCCAGCTCTAAAAGGGGTCCTAGCTACAATGAGCAGTTCTTC.

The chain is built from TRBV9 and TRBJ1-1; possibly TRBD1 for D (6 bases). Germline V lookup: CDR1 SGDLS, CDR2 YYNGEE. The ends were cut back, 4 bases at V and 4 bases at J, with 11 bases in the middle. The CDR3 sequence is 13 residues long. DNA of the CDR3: TGTGCCAGCAGCAGTAGAGGGGGCACTGAAGCTTTCTTT. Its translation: CASSSRGGTEAFF. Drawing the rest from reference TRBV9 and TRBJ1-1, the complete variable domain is DSGVTQTPKHLITATGQRVTLRCSPRSGDLSVYWYQQSLDQGLQFLIQYYNGEERAKGNILERFSAQQFPDLHSELNLSSLELGDSALYFCASSSRGGTEAFFGQGTRLTVV.

The CDR3 reads CSARVAGLAFF. The CDR3 DNA reads TGCAGTGCTAGAGTGGCGGGGTTAGCTTTCTTT. V gene TRBV20-1 combines with J gene TRBJ1-1; the D is unclear. CDR3 length: 11 residues. The germline V gene encodes CDR1 DFQATT and CDR2 SNEGSKA (reference sequence). The V gene lost 1 base and the J gene lost 10 bases, with 10 bases spanning the gap.

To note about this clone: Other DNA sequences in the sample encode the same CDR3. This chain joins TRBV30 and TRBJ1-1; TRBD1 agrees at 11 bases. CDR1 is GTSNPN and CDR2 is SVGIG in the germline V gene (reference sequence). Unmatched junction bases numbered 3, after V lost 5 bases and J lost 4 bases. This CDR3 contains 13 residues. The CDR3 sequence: CAWSGQGVTEAFF. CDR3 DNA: TGTGCCTGGTCGGGACAGGGGGTCACTGAAGCTTTCTTT.

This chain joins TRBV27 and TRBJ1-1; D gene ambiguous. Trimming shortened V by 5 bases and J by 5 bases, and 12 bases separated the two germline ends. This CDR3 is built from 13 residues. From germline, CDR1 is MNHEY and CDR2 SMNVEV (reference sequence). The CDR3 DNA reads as TGTGCCAGCAGTCCCCAAGGGAGGACTGAAGCTTTCTTT. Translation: CASSPQGRTEAFF.

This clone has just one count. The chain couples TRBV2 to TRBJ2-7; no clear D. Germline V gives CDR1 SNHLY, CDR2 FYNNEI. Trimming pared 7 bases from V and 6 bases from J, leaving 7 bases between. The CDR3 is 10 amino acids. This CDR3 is CASNKLEQYF. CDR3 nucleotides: TGTGCCAGCAACAAACTCGAGCAGTACTTC.

Here the CDR3 DNA reads TGTGCCAGCAGTTACTCCTCTAACAATGAGCAGTTCTTC. It encodes CASSYSSNNEQFF. The chain links TRBV6-5 to TRBJ2-1, with D unclear. Per germline, CDR1 MNHEY and CDR2 SVGAGI. Trimming cost V 0 bases and J 5 bases, with 5 bases left between them. The CDR3 runs 13 residues.

CDR3 sequence (DNA): TGTGCCAGCAGCGCCCGGGACAACACCTACAATGAGCAGTTCTTC. This translates into CASSARDNTYNEQFF. V gene TRBV7-6 combines with J gene TRBJ2-1, with D possibly TRBD1 on 6 matching bases. Trimming removed 5 bases from V and 2 bases from J, with 13 bases in between. The CDR3 is 15 amino acids. Germline V gives CDR1 SGHVS, CDR2 FNYEAQ.

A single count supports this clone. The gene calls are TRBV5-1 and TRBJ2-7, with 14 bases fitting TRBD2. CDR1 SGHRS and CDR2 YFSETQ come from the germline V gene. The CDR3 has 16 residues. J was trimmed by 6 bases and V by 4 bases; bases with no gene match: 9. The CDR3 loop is CASSEGTSGSYGEQYF. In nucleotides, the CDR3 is TGCGCCAGCAGCGAAGGGACTAGCGGGAGTTATGGCGAGCAGTACTTC.

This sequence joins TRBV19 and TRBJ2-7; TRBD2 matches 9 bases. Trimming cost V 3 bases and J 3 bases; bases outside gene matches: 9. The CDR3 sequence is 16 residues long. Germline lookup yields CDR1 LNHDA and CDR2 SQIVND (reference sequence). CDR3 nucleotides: TGTGCCAGTAGTATCCGTAGCGGGAGTGGGTACTACGAGCAGTACTTC. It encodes CASSIRSGSGYYEQYF.

The CDR3 spells CASSLGQPYEQYF. The CDR3 nucleotides are TGTGCCAGCAGCTTAGGACAACCCTACGAGCAGTACTTC. The J gene is TRBJ2-7, the V gene TRBV7-9; D call uncertain. Germline CDR1 and CDR2: SEHNR and FQNEAQ (reference sequence). This CDR3 region has 13 residues. V lost 1 base, J lost 2 bases, and 6 bases lay in between.

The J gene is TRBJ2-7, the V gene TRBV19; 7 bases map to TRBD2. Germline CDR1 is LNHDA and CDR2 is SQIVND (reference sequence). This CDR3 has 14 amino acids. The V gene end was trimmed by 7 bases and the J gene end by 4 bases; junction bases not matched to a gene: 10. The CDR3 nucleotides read TGTGCCAGTACTTCAGGACTAGGTCATTACGAGCAGTACTTC. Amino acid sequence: CASTSGLGHYEQYF.

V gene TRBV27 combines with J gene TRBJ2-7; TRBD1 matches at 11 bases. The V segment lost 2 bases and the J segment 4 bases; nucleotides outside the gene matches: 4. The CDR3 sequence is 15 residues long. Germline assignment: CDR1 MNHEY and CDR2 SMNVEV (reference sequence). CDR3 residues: CASSLGTGGLYEQYF. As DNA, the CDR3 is TGTGCCAGCAGTTTAGGGACAGGGGGACTGTACGAGCAGTACTTC.

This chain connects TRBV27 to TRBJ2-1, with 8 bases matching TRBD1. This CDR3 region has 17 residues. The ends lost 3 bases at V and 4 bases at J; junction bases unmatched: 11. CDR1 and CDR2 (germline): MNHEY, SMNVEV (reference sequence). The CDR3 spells CASSFIGQGPRYNEQFF. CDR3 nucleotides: TGTGCCAGCAGTTTCATCGGACAGGGCCCAAGGTACAATGAGCAGTTCTTC.